Listed below are T cell receptor beta chains from one sample, sequenced in a study of monozygotic twins with inflammatory bowel disease. From its re-call of the 5' RACE reads, TCRdb lists each CDR3 protein once, without DNA. This sample's table reports around 230,000 distinct CDR3 sequences. The sequencing input was blood. The source is a human donor with ulcerative colitis or Crohn's disease, or a healthy co-twin of an affected twin (not recorded which). Each CDR3 is given with its conserved first and last residue.

J gene: TRBJ1-6; V gene: TRBV20-1; CDR3 protein: CSANGWGRSPLHF
J gene: TRBJ1-1; V gene: TRBV5-1; CDR3 protein: CASSLSGSRNTEAFF
J gene: TRBJ1-1; V gene: TRBV14; CDR3 protein: CASSQSRGPPTGEAFF
J gene: TRBJ2-1; V gene: TRBV19; CDR3 protein: CASSHGKRGGQPNEQFF
J gene: TRBJ2-2; V gene: TRBV7-2; CDR3 protein: CASRAGQGSNTGELFF
J gene: TRBJ1-5; V gene: TRBV10-3; CDR3 protein: CAISESRDSGMNQPQHF
J gene: TRBJ1-3; V gene: TRBV2; CDR3 protein: CASRDSGPGNTIYF
J gene: TRBJ2-3; V gene: TRBV6-5; CDR3 protein: CASSPRSGDTQYF
J gene: TRBJ1-1; V gene: TRBV6-6; CDR3 protein: CASRLLWNTEAFF
J gene: TRBJ1-5; V gene: TRBV18; CDR3 protein: CASSPFKQGVYSNQPQHF
J gene: TRBJ2-3; V gene: TRBV24-1; CDR3 protein: CATSDHKTSGRTDTQYF
J gene: TRBJ1-6; V gene: TRBV6-5; CDR3 protein: CASSLGQGFRSPLHF
J gene: TRBJ1-1; V gene: TRBV5-1; CDR3 protein: CASSSPLGKPPNTEAFF
J gene: TRBJ2-4; V gene: TRBV27; CDR3 protein: CASSSYRENIQYF
J gene: TRBJ1-2; V gene: TRBV12-3/TRBV12-4; CDR3 protein: CASSWDSNSYGYTF
J gene: TRBJ1-1; V gene: TRBV20-1; CDR3 protein: CSASRSDPLAEAFF
J gene: TRBJ2-6; V gene: TRBV7-2; CDR3 protein: CASSIPTQGNVLTF
J gene: TRBJ1-2; V gene: TRBV20-1; CDR3 protein: CSAPDRVEGYTF
J gene: TRBJ2-1; V gene: TRBV10-3; CDR3 protein: CAIGPGTGYNEQFF
J gene: TRBJ1-2; V gene: TRBV16; CDR3 protein: CASSQGGDGYTF
J gene: TRBJ1-5; V gene: TRBV12-3/TRBV12-4; CDR3 protein: CASSFRVSNQPQHF
J gene: TRBJ2-4; V gene: TRBV20-1; CDR3 protein: CSAERDPGRNIQYF
J gene: TRBJ1-6; V gene: TRBV2; CDR3 protein: CASSGTRGRDVNSPLHF
J gene: TRBJ1-2; V gene: TRBV15; CDR3 protein: CATSREVGSYGYTF
J gene: TRBJ2-1; V gene: TRBV15; CDR3 protein: CATSRGGTGNYNEQFF
J gene: TRBJ1-3; V gene: TRBV6-1; CDR3 protein: CASSRSISYSGNTIYF
J gene: TRBJ2-5; V gene: TRBV13; CDR3 protein: CASSPTMWGGETQYF
J gene: TRBJ1-1; V gene: TRBV29-1; CDR3 protein: CSVAATGRTEAFF
J gene: TRBJ1-6; V gene: TRBV12-3/TRBV12-4; CDR3 protein: CASSLTGVNSPLHF
J gene: TRBJ2-4; V gene: TRBV12-3/TRBV12-4; CDR3 protein: CASSLSGSQNIQYF
J gene: TRBJ1-1; V gene: TRBV18; CDR3 protein: CASSPKQGLRDTEAFF
J gene: TRBJ2-7; V gene: TRBV5-1; CDR3 protein: CASSSGFYEQYF
J gene: TRBJ2-3; V gene: TRBV7-9; CDR3 protein: CASSLAPSGTQYF
J gene: TRBJ2-4; V gene: TRBV27; CDR3 protein: CASSLGGGPNIQYF
J gene: TRBJ2-1; V gene: TRBV11-3; CDR3 protein: CASSSREGGSYNEQFF
J gene: TRBJ2-1; V gene: TRBV27; CDR3 protein: CASSQPRAVTYNEQFF
J gene: TRBJ2-6; V gene: TRBV5-6; CDR3 protein: CASNEGTGANVLTF
J gene: TRBJ2-2; V gene: TRBV20-1; CDR3 protein: CSARPGWAGELFF
J gene: TRBJ1-6; V gene: TRBV5-1; CDR3 protein: CASSFTSSYNSPLHF
J gene: TRBJ2-6; V gene: TRBV21-1; CDR3 protein: CASSQGQGNVGANVLTF
J gene: TRBJ1-1; V gene: TRBV5-1; CDR3 protein: CASSWGQINTEAFF
J gene: TRBJ1-6; V gene: TRBV20-1; CDR3 protein: CSARDDGGASPLHF
J gene: TRBJ1-1; V gene: TRBV12-3/TRBV12-4; CDR3 protein: CASSAHRDPVIAFF
J gene: TRBJ1-6; V gene: TRBV12-3/TRBV12-4; CDR3 protein: CASRLVANSPLHF
J gene: TRBJ2-7; V gene: TRBV5-1; CDR3 protein: CASSLGLEGSYEQYF
J gene: TRBJ2-3; V gene: TRBV7-2; CDR3 protein: CASSPRQGRATDTQYF
J gene: TRBJ2-5; V gene: TRBV15; CDR3 protein: CATSRFEETQYF
J gene: TRBJ2-3; V gene: TRBV12-3/TRBV12-4; CDR3 protein: CASSFTSIWDTQYF
J gene: TRBJ2-1; V gene: TRBV5-6; CDR3 protein: CASSLGAHNEQFF
J gene: TRBJ2-3; V gene: TRBV20-1; CDR3 protein: CSAIHAGGDTQYF
J gene: TRBJ1-6; V gene: TRBV6-5; CDR3 protein: CASSSDRGNSPLHF
J gene: TRBJ1-1; V gene: TRBV20-1; CDR3 protein: CSAPSGPGIAEAFF
J gene: TRBJ2-1; V gene: TRBV7-2; CDR3 protein: CASSLEVYNEQFF
J gene: TRBJ1-2; V gene: TRBV20-1; CDR3 protein: CSASLIVSYYGYTF
J gene: TRBJ2-1; V gene: TRBV5-4; CDR3 protein: CASSYREGGHNEQFF
J gene: TRBJ2-3; V gene: TRBV5-1; CDR3 protein: CASSLPRQGVSTDTQYF
J gene: TRBJ2-2; V gene: TRBV6-2/TRBV6-3; CDR3 protein: CASVFAGSGELFF
J gene: TRBJ2-2; V gene: TRBV12-3/TRBV12-4; CDR3 protein: CASSSGPTGELFF
J gene: TRBJ2-5; V gene: TRBV11-2; CDR3 protein: CASSLRSASGVQTQYF